The present TCR beta chain was sequenced within a study of blood T cells in healthy people across ages. Study results and limitations: It was not possible, with unsorted PBMCs, to conclusively compare naive and antigen-experienced cells.

The authors drew 8 to 10 milliliters of peripheral blood from each donor. Primers used in a second PCR of roughly 6 to 12 cycles were a sample-barcoded 5' primer and a J-beta primer mix. A template-switch adaptor containing 12 random nucleotides labeled each cDNA molecule. MiXCR, run by TCRdb on the 5' RACE reads, gives a single entry per CDR3 protein. Among about 1.8 million distinct CDR3 sequences, just under 50% were seen once, and the ten largest hold approximately 2%. A note on this clonotype: Antigen specificity is unknown.

V was shortened by 4 bases and J by 6 bases, with 16 bases between the two germline ends. Germline-derived CDR1 and CDR2 are MNHNS and SASEGT. This CDR3 is built from 15 residues. The TCR sequence derives from a woman in her thirties or forties in good health. J is TRBJ2-1 and V is TRBV6-1, with a tentative D call TRBD1 (5 bases). Sequenced input: blood. CDR3 loop: CASSVGFWGGNEQFF. The CDR3 region has the DNA TGTGCCAGCAGTGTAGGGTTTTGGGGCGGCAATGAGCAGTTCTTC.